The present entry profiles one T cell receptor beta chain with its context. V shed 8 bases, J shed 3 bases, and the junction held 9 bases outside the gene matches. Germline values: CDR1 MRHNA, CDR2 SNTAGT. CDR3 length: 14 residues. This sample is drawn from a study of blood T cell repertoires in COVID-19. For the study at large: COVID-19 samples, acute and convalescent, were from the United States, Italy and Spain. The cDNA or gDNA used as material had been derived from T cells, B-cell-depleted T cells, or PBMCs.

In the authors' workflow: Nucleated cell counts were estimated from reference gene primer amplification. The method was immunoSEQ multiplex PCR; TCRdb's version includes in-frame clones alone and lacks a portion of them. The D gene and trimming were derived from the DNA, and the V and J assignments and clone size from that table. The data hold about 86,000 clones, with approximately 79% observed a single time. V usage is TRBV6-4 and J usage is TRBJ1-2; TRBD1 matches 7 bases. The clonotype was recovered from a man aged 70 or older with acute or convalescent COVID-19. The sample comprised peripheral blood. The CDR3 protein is CASFGTVGDYGYTF. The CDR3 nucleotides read TGTGCCAGCTTCGGGACAGTGGGAGACTATGGCTACACCTTC.